The clone carrying this TCR beta chain showed up just a few times. Its antigen remains unknown. Carried by the TCR beta cDNA libraries were unique molecular identifiers. Using its own MiXCR run on the PCR reads, TCRdb lists one record per CDR3 protein. Altogether roughly 170,000 distinct CDR3 sequences are present, approximately 30% being singletons, with the ten largest covering about 1.6%. The entry originates in a study of post-analysis software for immune sequencing data. Study findings and constraints: Included in a set of five TRBV segments more frequent in patients than controls were TRBV5-6, TRBV5-1 and TRBV20-1.

From germline, CDR1 is MGHDK and CDR2 SYGVNS. Trimming left V 6 bases short and J 0 bases short, with 15 bases between. CDR3 length: 16 residues. The source of this sequence is a girl between 10 and 17 years old with multiple sclerosis. Specimen: blood. The gene calls are TRBV25-1 and TRBJ2-1; D might be TRBD2 (5 bases). CDR3 nucleotide sequence: TGTGCCAGCAGGAAGAGAGGGTCCATCTCCTACAATGAGCAGTTCTTC. Its protein is CASRKRGSISYNEQFF.